This TCR beta chain was identified during a study of shared clonotypes between healthy human individuals (dated by TCRdb to between 2020 and 2021). In the study overall: The cohort included three men and a couple of women between 18 and 49 years of age. Between about 0.94 and 8.9 billion PBMCs per donor were obtained by leukapheresis. To estimate repertoire size and how much clonotype sharing occurs between individuals, the study deeply sequenced the blood TCR repertoires of several healthy adults. To increase sequencing depth and limit assay-specific biases, different laboratories used diverse techniques to prepare libraries and sequence TCR repertoires. For each donor, CD4 naive and CD4 memory were each run on three plates, CD8 naive on two plates, and CD8 memory on one plate.

The donors were healthy, HIV-negative adults with no recently reported acute infections or vaccinations. Only Caucasian adults living in Nashville, Tennessee, USA were represented among the donors. CD4+ T cells were enriched by magnetic negative selection, after which naive cells were positively selected on CD45RA and the negative fraction was taken as the memory subset. Blood was collected by leukapheresis, and PBMCs were isolated by Ficoll-Histopaque density gradient centrifugation and then cryopreserved in liquid nitrogen vapor phase. Purity and quantity of every magnetically sorted T cell population were checked by analytical flow cytometry. From each sorted fraction, genomic DNA was isolated and quantified by UV absorbance on a Nanodrop 2000c. Using the deep immunoSEQ assay, TCR CDR3 regions were amplified from genomic DNA by multiplex PCR. For each cell subset, the extracted genomic DNA was distributed evenly across all wells of several immunoSEQ 96-well plates, and each plate served as one replicate. For sorted subsets, each replicate PCR was loaded with approximately 0.2 ug genomic DNA, equivalent to 30,000 or so T cell genomes. Purified libraries were quantified with a Qubit 3.0 fluorometer, sized on a Bioanalyzer 2100, and re-quantified with the KAPA Library Quantification kit. Every immunoSEQ 96-well plate was sequenced on a dedicated single-read 150-cycle Illumina NextSeq 550 flow cell. Per the original workflow: Because the immunoSEQ output included only junctional sequences and no quality scores, the filtering could not be the same as the filtering used for full-length reads. Sequences were annotated with PyIR, a Python wrapper for IgBLAST v1.9, using IMGT germline references to assign V/J genes and CDR3. Reads were removed for weak V/J assignments (E-value above 1e-6), missing CDR3, stop codons, out-of-frame junctions, or ambiguous translated residues. V3J clonotypes were defined as sequences sharing an identical inferred V gene, J gene, and CDR3 amino acid sequence. Percentage overlap between repertoires was computed as shared unique clonotypes divided by the size of the smaller repertoire. Three approaches were used to assess repertoire richness: RTK rarefaction, the Chao1 estimator, and Recon v2.1 estimates of unobserved clonotypes. Generation probabilities were computed with OLGA for all TCRbeta clonotypes obtained by the gDNA method from several donors. Not all clones reach the TCRdb copy of this immuneACCESS table, which keeps in-frame sequences only. Checked studies attribute under half of the gap to unresolved V genes and leave the rest unexplained. The DNA was the basis for D and trimming; V, J and clone size are from that table. Counted in this sample were some 980,000 clones; 70% to 85% of them appeared once. The ten largest clones represent approximately 1.5% of the sample.

The germline V gene encodes CDR1 MNHNS and CDR2 SASEGT. The junction shows trimming of 4 bases on V and 3 bases on J, plus 13 bases between the germline ends. From its cysteine to its phenylalanine, the CDR3 spans 15 amino acids. The entry retains the CDR3 DNA only, 45 bases that are in frame from base 1. Comment on this clone: Its antigen remains unidentified. No qualities accompany the bases; no much larger clone lies one base away.

The full study reports these points: Incomplete sequencing was indicated by rarefaction of sorted-subset datasets, despite the large sequencing depth. The small number of donors limited the genetic and exposure-history diversity represented. Clonotypes shared by all four sorted-subset donors showed higher generation probabilities than non-shared clonotypes. Sampling was restricted to blood, and TCR repertoires in tissues likely differ from the TCR repertoires found in blood. Pairwise subsampling indicated that sequencing depth was expected to affect the degree of clonotype sharing among donors. About 5% of naive CD4, 3.5% of naive CD8, about 2.5% of memory CD4, and about 0.4% of memory CD8 clonotypes were shared across several donors. Naive subsets generally had larger estimated clonotype richness than memory subsets.

The receptor was isolated from a man aged 18 to 35 in good health. Source material: memory CD4+ T cells sorted from blood. This specimen's cell subset or site label, interpreted: CD45RA-negative fraction. Recombination connected TRBV6-1 to TRBJ2-1; the D segment may tentatively be TRBD1 or TRBD2, each giving 5 matched bases. The CDR3 sequence is CASSGGTTGYNEQFF. At the DNA level, the sequence is TGTGCCAGCAGTGGGGGGACCACGGGCTACAATGAGCAGTTCTTC.